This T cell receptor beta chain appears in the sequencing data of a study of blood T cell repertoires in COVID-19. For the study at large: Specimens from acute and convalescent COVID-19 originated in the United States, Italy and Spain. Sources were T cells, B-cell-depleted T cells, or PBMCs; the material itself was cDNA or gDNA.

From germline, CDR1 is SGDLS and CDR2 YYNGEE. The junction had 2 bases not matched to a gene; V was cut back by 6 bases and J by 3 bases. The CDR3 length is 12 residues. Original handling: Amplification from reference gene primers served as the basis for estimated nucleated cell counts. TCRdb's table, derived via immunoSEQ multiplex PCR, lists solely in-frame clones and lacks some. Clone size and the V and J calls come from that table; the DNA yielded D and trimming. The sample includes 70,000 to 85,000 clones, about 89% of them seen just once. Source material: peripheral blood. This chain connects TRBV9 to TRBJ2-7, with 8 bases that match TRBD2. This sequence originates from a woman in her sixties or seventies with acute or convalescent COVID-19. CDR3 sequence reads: CASKGLVYEQYF. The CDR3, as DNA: TGTGCCAGCAAGGGACTAGTCTACGAGCAGTACTTC.